The present T cell receptor beta chain was sequenced within a study of shared clonotypes between healthy human individuals. Study at large: CD8 memory received one plate per donor, CD8 naive two, CD4 memory three and CD4 naive three. Study-level findings and limits: Naive CD4 clonotype sharing across several donors was around 5%.

Details on this clone: Antigen unknown.

Those who donated, Caucasian adults without exception, all lived in Nashville, Tennessee. The method was immunoSEQ multiplex PCR; TCRdb's version includes in-frame clones alone and lacks a portion of them. Here the sample spans some 700,000 clones, 90% being singletons. Sequencing used memory CD8+ T cells from PBMCs. As to subset: CD45RO+ cells pooled with CCR7-negative TemRA cells. The origin of this receptor is a man between 18 and 29 years old in good health. Some clones in this sample may be carry-over from other donors' samples.

The CDR3 nucleotides read TGTGCTAGTGGTTTGCTCTTAGCCTGGGGTGAAAAACTGTTTTTT. It translates to CASGLLLAWGEKLFF. The chain joins TRBV12-5 to TRBJ1-4; no definite D call. The CDR3 spans 15 residues. Trimming removed 2 bases at V and 7 bases at J, with 14 bases between. Germline V gene sequence: CDR1 LGHNT, CDR2 FRNRAP.